These 7 T cell receptor beta chains were all obtained from the same sample, sequenced in a study of OX40 agonist ivuxolimab in advanced cancers. The library was made by the immunoSEQ multiplex PCR assay. TCRdb obtained this table from immuneACCESS and retained in-frame rearrangements with V and J assigned. These tables miss some clones; where compared with another copy, unresolved V genes account for less than half of the shortfall, and the remainder is unexplained. The sample includes under 70,000 clones, with more than 75% observed a single time. 2% to 2.5% of the sample belongs to the ten largest clones. The source was CD4+ or CD8+ T cells sorted from blood, collected in a trial of the OX40 agonist ivuxolimab. Receptors were obtained from an adult with an advanced solid tumor such as melanoma, head and neck, liver or kidney cancer.

This chain uses TRBV7-2 with TRBJ2-2, with 8 bases that match TRBD1. Germline assignment: CDR1 SGHTA and CDR2 FQGNSA. V shed 5 bases and J 7 bases; nucleotides not matched to a gene: 6. CDR3 size: 14 residues. In DNA form, the CDR3 reads TGTGCCAGCAGCCAACAGGGGGGAAACGGGGAGCTGTTTTTT. It codes for CASSQQGGNGELFF.

The chain combines TRBV7-2 with TRBJ1-1; D is possibly TRBD1 (5 bases). This CDR3 comprises 15 residues. Trimming stripped 1 base from V and 0 bases from J, with 9 bases between. Looked up from germline, CDR1 is SGHTA and CDR2 is FQGNSA. CDR3 nucleotides: TGTGCCAGCAGCTTAGGTCCAGGGATGAACACTGAAGCTTTCTTT. Amino acid sequence: CASSLGPGMNTEAFF.

The chain carries TRBV28 and TRBJ2-7, with TRBD1 matching 11 bases. This CDR3 has 15 amino acids. Looked up from germline, CDR1 is MDHEN and CDR2 is SYDVKM. V shed 5 bases, J shed 6 bases, and the junction held 9 bases outside the gene matches. The CDR3 loop reads CASSTPGTGGPEQYF. The CDR3 DNA reads as TGTGCCAGCAGTACACCCGGGACAGGGGGTCCCGAGCAGTACTTC.

In its sample, this clone was seen once. This chain links TRBV9 with TRBJ2-7, with TRBD1 matching over 7 bases. The CDR3 is 16 amino acids. The V segment lost 4 bases and the J segment 0 bases; nucleotides outside the gene matches: 10. Germline values: CDR1 SGDLS, CDR2 YYNGEE. CDR3 residues: CASSPQGRGSSYEQYF. CDR3 in DNA: TGTGCCAGCAGCCCCCAGGGCAGGGGGAGCTCCTACGAGCAGTACTTC.

The chain joins TRBV7-9 to TRBJ1-2; a weak D match, TRBD1 (6 bases). The CDR3 loop spans 15 amino acids. V was trimmed by 3 bases and J by 4 bases, leaving 15 bases between them. Germline V gives CDR1 SEHNR, CDR2 FQNEAQ (reference sequence). The CDR3 region is CASSFYGGATYGYTF. The CDR3 bases are TGTGCCAGCAGCTTTTACGGGGGGGCCACCTATGGCTACACCTTC.

The chain recombines TRBV11-2 with TRBJ1-4, with D unclear. Trimming left V 0 bases short and J 8 bases short, with 7 bases between. Looked up from germline, CDR1 is SGHAT and CDR2 is FQNNGV. CDR3 length: 13 amino acids. The CDR3, as DNA: TGTGCCAGCAGCTTAGACAGGATAGAAAAACTGTTTTTT. Protein sequence: CASSLDRIEKLFF.

This clone was seen more than once but under ten times. The chain joins TRBV19 to TRBJ1-1; D is undetermined. CDR3 length: 13 residues. The germline gives CDR1 LNHDA, CDR2 SQIVND (reference sequence). V was shortened by 4 bases and J by 3 bases, with 9 bases between the two germline ends. The CDR3 protein is CASSTGRDTEAFF. Here the CDR3 DNA reads TGTGCCAGTAGTACGGGGAGGGACACTGAAGCTTTCTTT.